This TCR beta chain emerged from a study of a mutant IDH1 vaccine in newly diagnosed glioma. Produced via immunoSEQ multiplex PCR; TCRdb's table is partial and in-frame only. This sample has roughly 60,000 clones, with approximately 81% found just once. In the case of this clone: Antigen: not known.

The sample's time point: week 23, last vaccination. In the vaccine, a single dose held 300 ug of the mutant IDH1 20-mer peptide, along with topical imiquimod. With 6 bases clipped from V and 5 bases from J, the junction kept 0 bases outside the gene matches. CDR3 length: 12 residues. From germline, CDR1 is WSHSY and CDR2 SAAADI. The V call is TRBV10-2, the J call TRBJ1-5; 8 positions match TRBD1. The TCR comes from a young man with glioma. The sequencing used PBMCs, collected from a glioma patient whose treatment included an IDH1 peptide vaccine. CDR3 bases: TGCGCCAGCAGACAGGGGGATCAGCCCCAGCATTTT. This encodes CASRQGDQPQHF.